These 27 T cell receptor beta chains were sequenced from one sample in a study of molecular identifiers for immune sequencing clone quantification. Each CDR3 protein is one row after TCRdb ran MiXCR on the PCR reads. This table holds approximately 670,000 distinct CDR3 sequences, less than 20% found once. The sample comprised naive CD8+ T cells from blood, with Jurkat cell RNA spiked in. The sample's subset: FACS-sorted CD8+CD4-CCR7+CD45RA+ naive T cells. These receptors all come from a human donor in good health. Some libraries in this study had Jurkat cell RNA spiked in.

A remark on this clonotype: Possible read error: a much larger clone is one base away. Here the CDR3 omits its conserved ending phenylalanine or tryptophan, so a read error is the likely source. The rearrangement links TRBV9 to TRBJ1-1; TRBD1 might be the D (5 bases). Germline V gives CDR1 SGDLS, CDR2 YYNGEE. Trimming cost V 0 bases and J 6 bases, with 15 bases left between them. The CDR3 has 15 amino acids. CDR3 sequence reads: CASSVEGDGGSEAFL. For the CDR3, the DNA is TGTGCCAGCAGCGTAGAAGGAGATGGGGGGTCTGAAGCTTTCCTT.

The table lists this clonotype with many counts. This chain joins TRBV11-2 and TRBJ2-3, with 8 bases lining up with TRBD2. This CDR3 contains 16 residues. Germline trimming cut 0 bases from V and 2 bases from J; bases unmatched to any gene: 4. CDR1 SGHAT and CDR2 FQNNGV come from the germline V gene. For the CDR3, the DNA is TGTGCCAGCAGCTTAGAAGCGGGGGCCCCCACAGATACGCAGTATTTT. Its protein product is CASSLEAGAPTDTQYF.

Notes on this clonotype: Being one base from a much bigger clone, this may be a read error. CDR3 DNA: TGTGCCAAGAGACAGGGGGGTCGGAACACCATATATTTT. Protein sequence: CAKRQGGRNTIYF. The chain recombines TRBV2 with TRBJ1-3; 9 nucleotides align to TRBD1. Germline V CDR1 and CDR2: SNHLY, FYNNEI. The CDR3 has 13 amino acids. V shed 10 bases and J 7 bases; nucleotides not matched to a gene: 8.

Comments on this clonotype: This may be a read error: a much more frequent sequence differs by one nucleotide. This chain links TRBV29-1 with TRBJ2-7; possible D gene TRBD2, 5 bases. Germline CDR1 is SQVTM and CDR2 is ANQGSEA. This CDR3 has 18 amino acids. The CDR3: CSVEDRFGSGDYSCEQYF. In DNA form, the CDR3 reads TGCAGCGTTGAAGATAGGTTTGGTTCGGGCGACTACTCCTGCGAGCAGTACTTC.

This clonotype turned up a few times. J is TRBJ2-2 and V is TRBV13; 8 bases are a match to TRBD1. Losses at the gene ends were 5 bases for V and 8 bases for J; bases not matched to a gene: 13. The CDR3 has 16 residues. Germline loops: CDR1 PRHDT, CDR2 FYEKMQ (reference sequence). CDR3 region: CASSIGQGPPPGELFF. DNA of the CDR3: TGTGCCAGCAGCATCGGACAGGGCCCTCCCCCGGGGGAGCTGTTTTTT.

Comment on this clonotype: Germline is not matched at one junction end, which may reflect a read error. The genes are TRBV5-1 and TRBJ2-3; D tentatively fits TRBD1 or TRBD2 (6 bases each). CDR3 length equals 15 residues. The germline V gene has CDR1 SGHRS and CDR2 YFSETQ. The CDR3 coding sequence is TGCGCCAGCGGCTTGGTGGGGGGCCTGACAGATACGCAGTATTTT. It is translated as CASGLVGGLTDTQYF. Full variable domain (remainder filled in from reference TRBV5-1 and TRBJ2-3): KAGVTQTPRYLIKTRGQQVTLSCSPISGHRSVSWYQQTPGQGLQFLFEYFSETQRNKGNFPGRFSGRQFSNSRSEMNVSTLELGDSALYLCASGLVGGLTDTQYFGPGTRLTVL.

This rearrangement joins TRBV4-1 to TRBJ2-3, with a weak D call TRBD2 (5 bases). Per germline, CDR1 MGHRA and CDR2 YSYEKL. This CDR3 has 16 amino acids. Trimming removed 0 bases from V and 5 bases from J, with 15 bases in between. DNA for the CDR3: TGCGCCAGCAGCCAAGACCAACTAGTAGGTGGAGATACGCAGTATTTT. Encoded protein: CASSQDQLVGGDTQYF.

This clonotype was counted ten times or more. This chain uses TRBV5-6 with TRBJ2-5; D may match TRBD1 or TRBD2 (6 bases each). Germline V gives CDR1 SGHDT, CDR2 YYEEEE. V lost 4 bases to trimming and J lost 3 bases, with 19 bases between them. This CDR3 region has 16 residues. This CDR3 is CASSLPTGAVKETQYF. The CDR3 coding sequence is TGTGCCAGCAGCCTTCCGACGGGGGCCGTAAAAGAGACCCAGTACTTC.

The table lists this clonotype with many counts. The chain recombines TRBV25-1 with TRBJ1-1; D gene uncertain. Germline V gene sequence: CDR1 MGHDK, CDR2 SYGVNS. The CDR3 extends over 11 amino acids. V lost 10 bases and J 1 base, leaving 7 bases between the germline ends. CDR3 sequence (DNA): TGTGCCATCCAAACGAACACTGAAGCTTTCTTT. Its protein product is CAIQTNTEAFF. The full variable domain, its missing parts supplied by reference TRBV25-1 and TRBJ1-1, is EADIYQTPRYLVIGTGKKITLECSQTMGHDKMYWYQQDPGMELHLIHYSYGVNSTEKGDLSSESTVSRIRTEHFPLTLESARPSHTSQYLCAIQTNTEAFFGQGTRLTVV.

The genes are TRBV4-1 and TRBJ1-4, with D unresolved. Trimming pared 1 base from V and 0 bases from J, leaving 6 bases between. Germline CDR1 is MGHRA and CDR2 is YSYEKL. There are 15 residues in the CDR3. The CDR3 region has the DNA TGCGCCAGCAGCCAAGTTGGGCCAACTAATGAAAAACTGTTTTTT. This gives the protein CASSQVGPTNEKLFF.

This clonotype was found many times. The V call is TRBV9, the J call TRBJ1-1, with TRBD1 matching over 8 bases. The CDR3 runs 14 residues. The V gene's germline CDR1 is SGDLS and CDR2 YYNGEE. With V trimmed by 0 bases and J by 6 bases, 4 bases remained unmatched. CDR3 nucleotides: TGTGCCAGCAGCGTAGAGGGACAGGTAGCTGAAGCTTTCTTT. Encoded protein: CASSVEGQVAEAFF. Looking up the rest from reference TRBV9 and TRBJ1-1 gives the full variable domain: DSGVTQTPKHLITATGQRVTLRCSPRSGDLSVYWYQQSLDQGLQFLIQYYNGEERAKGNILERFSAQQFPDLHSELNLSSLELGDSALYFCASSVEGQVAEAFFGQGTRLTVV.

This clonotype was observed at least ten times. The J gene is TRBJ2-5, the V gene TRBV20-1; a possible D gene is TRBD2 (5 bases). Germline V gives CDR1 DFQATT, CDR2 SNEGSKA (reference sequence). The CDR3 spans 15 residues. Trimming removed 3 bases at V and 2 bases at J, with 16 bases between. CDR3 bases: TGCAGTGCTAGTTCGATTAGCGACAAGCAAGAGACCCAGTACTTC. Its protein is CSASSISDKQETQYF.

This clonotype was counted many times. The rearrangement links TRBV28 to TRBJ2-5; 7 bases are a match to TRBD1. The CDR3 is 15 residues long. V was pared by 5 bases and J by 10 bases, with 16 bases of the junction left unmatched. Germline V gene lookup returns CDR1 MDHEN and CDR2 SYDVKM. This CDR3 reads CASSRRIPDRTVQYF. The CDR3 bases are TGTGCCAGCAGTAGGCGGATTCCGGACAGGACGGTCCAGTACTTC.

Ten or more counts support this clonotype. J is TRBJ2-1 and V is TRBV5-1; 11 nucleotides agree with TRBD1. Germline trimming cut 5 bases from V and 8 bases from J; bases unmatched to any gene: 6. The CDR3 is made up of 14 amino acids. Germline values: CDR1 SGHRS, CDR2 YFSETQ. The CDR3 protein is CASRGRTGGDEQFF. The CDR3 DNA is TGCGCCAGCAGAGGACGGACAGGGGGCGATGAGCAGTTCTTC.

At least ten counts were recorded for this clonotype. The rearrangement joins TRBV7-9 to TRBJ2-3; 10 bases are shared with TRBD2. The CDR3 sequence is 19 residues long. Trimming cost V 4 bases and J 2 bases; bases outside gene matches: 15. The germline CDR1 and CDR2 sequences are SEHNR and FQNEAQ (reference sequence). The CDR3 sequence is CASSSRLLTSGDHTDTQYF. DNA for the CDR3: TGTGCCAGCAGCTCTCGGCTGCTCACTAGCGGGGATCACACAGATACGCAGTATTTT.

This clonotype came up many times. This chain links TRBV13 with TRBJ1-3, with D uncertain. The V gene's germline CDR1 is PRHDT and CDR2 FYEKMQ (reference sequence). The CDR3 contains 13 residues. V was cut by 3 bases and J by 3 bases, with 6 bases left in between. CDR3 in DNA: TGTGCCAGCAGCTTTTTCGGTGGAAACACCATATATTTT. Residues: CASSFFGGNTIYF.

About this clonotype: One base away lies a much larger clone, so this may be a sequencing read error. This chain joins TRBV7-9 and TRBJ2-2; 8 nucleotides agree with TRBD1. CDR3 length: 17 residues. Per the germline V gene, CDR1 is SEHNR and CDR2 is FQNEAQ (reference sequence). The J segment lost 3 bases and the V segment lost 8 bases, leaving 14 bases of the junction unmatched. CDR3 coding DNA: TGTGCCAGCGGCCATTGGGACAGGCAAGGAGACACCGGGGAGCTGTTTTTT. This translates into CASGHWDRQGDTGELFF. The variable domain in full, completed from reference TRBV7-9 and TRBJ2-2, reads DTGVSQNPRHKITKRGQNVTFRCDPISEHNRLYWYRQTLGQGPEFLTYFQNEAQLEKSRLLSDRFSAERPKGSFSTLEIQRTEQGDSAMYLCASGHWDRQGDTGELFFGEGSRLTVL.

This clonotype was recorded many times. The chain recombines TRBV20-1 with TRBJ2-7, with TRBD1 matching 8 bases. CDR1 DFQATT and CDR2 SNEGSKA come from the germline V gene (reference sequence). The CDR3 length is 15 residues. After removal of 5 bases from V and 5 bases from J, the junction contained 14 bases not matched to a gene. CDR3 coding DNA: TGCAGTGCTGGATCCAGGGGGCTTCGTCTGCACGAGCAGTACTTC. Amino acids: CSAGSRGLRLHEQYF.

Ten or more counts support this clonotype. V and J are TRBV4-3 and TRBJ1-3, with a possible D match to TRBD1 (5 bases). The CDR3 consists of 16 residues. CDR1 and CDR2 from the germline V gene are LGHNA and YSLEER. V lost 1 base, J lost 1 base, and 11 bases lay in between. The CDR3, as DNA: TGCGCCAGCAGCCAAGGCAATCAGGGTTCTGGAAACACCATATATTTT. It codes for CASSQGNQGSGNTIYF.

Many counts were recorded for this clonotype. The rearrangement uses TRBV7-9 and TRBJ2-3; TRBD1 or TRBD2 may be the D gene (6 bases each). The germline V gene has CDR1 SEHNR and CDR2 FQNEAQ (reference sequence). Trimming stripped 4 bases from V and 2 bases from J, with 13 bases between. The CDR3 is made up of 15 amino acids. The chain's CDR3 is CASSSPGAHTDTQYF. The DNA of the CDR3 is TGTGCCAGCAGCTCCCCGGGGGCCCACACAGATACGCAGTATTTT.

This clonotype was seen at least ten times. This chain links TRBV6-5 with TRBJ2-1; 10 nucleotides match TRBD1. The length of the CDR3 is 15 residues. Germline-derived CDR1 and CDR2 are MNHEY and SVGAGI. V was pared by 1 base and J by 8 bases, with 5 bases of the junction left unmatched. The CDR3 reads CASSYFGTGEDEQFF. For the CDR3, the DNA is TGTGCCAGCAGTTACTTCGGGACAGGGGAGGATGAGCAGTTCTTC.

This clonotype was recorded many times. The genes are TRBV7-9 and TRBJ1-2, with 7 bases matching TRBD1. V trimming: 2 bases; J trimming: 6 bases; junction bases outside the gene matches: 3. This CDR3 spans 13 amino acids. The germline CDR1 and CDR2 sequences are SEHNR and FQNEAQ (reference sequence). Here the CDR3 DNA reads TGTGCCAGCAGCTTATGGGACAGTAATGGCTACACCTTC. It is translated as CASSLWDSNGYTF.

On this clonotype: Being one base from a much bigger clone, this may be a read error. The chain recombines TRBV12-3 or TRBV12-4 with TRBJ1-1; no reliable D call. The CDR3 totals 14 residues. For the CDR3, the DNA is TGTGCCAGCGGTTTAGGGCAGCTGAACACTGAAGCTTTCTTT. This gives the protein CASGLGQLNTEAFF.

The chain uses TRBV12-3 or TRBV12-4 and TRBJ2-1; TRBD2 agrees at 8 bases. Trimming took 4 bases from V and 4 from J; bases not matched to a gene: 12. The CDR3 runs 17 residues. This CDR3 is CASSSGPRGVRYNEQFF. The DNA of the CDR3 is TGTGCCAGCAGTTCAGGTCCGCGGGGGGTCCGATACAATGAGCAGTTCTTC.

This clonotype was recorded many times. The chain has TRBV7-9 and TRBJ2-1, with 11 bases matching TRBD2. CDR1 SEHNR and CDR2 FQNEAQ come from the germline V gene (reference sequence). This CDR3 region has 14 residues. The V and J ends lost 3 bases and 7 bases, in that order; junction bases with no gene match: 2. CDR3 nucleotide sequence: TGTGCCAGCAGCTTGTGGACTAGCGGGAATGAGCAGTTCTTC. Translated, it gives CASSLWTSGNEQFF.

This clonotype was recorded at least ten times. CDR3 bases: TGTGCCAGCAGCTTAGCGGTTTTCGGGACTAGCCTTACCGGGGAGCTGTTTTTT. Its protein product is CASSLAVFGTSLTGELFF. This chain connects TRBV7-6 to TRBJ2-2, with TRBD2 identical over 9 bases. In germline, CDR1 is SGHVS, CDR2 FNYEAQ. The J segment lost 5 bases and the V segment lost 0 bases, leaving 10 bases of the junction unmatched. The length of the CDR3 is 18 residues.

Ten or more counts support this clonotype. This chain joins TRBV5-6 and TRBJ1-3, with TRBD1 identical over 7 bases. V lost 4 bases and J lost 7; bases outside the gene matches: 2. Germline V CDR1 and CDR2: SGHDT, YYEEEE. This CDR3 spans 12 amino acids. The CDR3 region is CASSMTGNTIYF. The CDR3 DNA sequence: TGTGCCAGCAGCATGACAGGGAACACCATATATTTT.